A selection of T cell receptor beta chains follows, all from one sample in a study of OX40 agonist ivuxolimab in advanced cancers. TCRdb's table, derived via immunoSEQ multiplex PCR, lists solely in-frame clones and lacks some. Among 16,000 or so clones listed, 70% to 90% were seen once. This specimen was CD4+ or CD8+ T cells sorted from blood, taken in a trial of the OX40 agonist ivuxolimab. Every receptor here comes from an adult with an advanced solid tumor such as melanoma, head and neck, liver or kidney cancer. Each CDR3 is given with its conserved first and last residue. D genes are given only for firm matches. The size entry is marked missing in some rows and otherwise reads once, few, many or a size class.

V: TRBV5-1
size: .
J: TRBJ1-2
D: .
CDR3: CASSLADSPNYGYTF
DNA: TGCGCCAGCAGCTTGGCCGACAGCCCTAACTATGGCTACACCTTC

V: TRBV11-1
size: .
J: TRBJ2-1
D: .
CDR3: CASALGNAYNEQFF
DNA: TGTGCCAGCGCCCTGGGGAACGCCTACAATGAGCAGTTCTTC

V: TRBV6-1
size: once
J: TRBJ2-2
D: .
CDR3: CASLTLGELFF
DNA: TGTGCCAGCCTAACGCTCGGGGAGCTGTTTTTT

V: TRBV19
size: .
J: TRBJ2-2
D: .
CDR3: CASKKGAGTGELFF
DNA: TGTGCCAGTAAAAAAGGCGCTGGCACCGGGGAGCTGTTTTTT

V: TRBV7-9
size: .
J: TRBJ2-1
D: .
CDR3: CASSPLSGSYNEQFF
DNA: TGTGCCAGCAGCCCTCTTTCGGGTTCCTACAATGAGCAGTTCTTC

V: TRBV4-3
size: .
J: TRBJ2-1
D: .
CDR3: CASSQAPGPLGDEQFF
DNA: TGCGCCAGCAGCCAAGCGCCGGGGCCCCTTGGAGATGAGCAGTTCTTC

V: TRBV6-6
size: .
J: TRBJ1-5
D: .
CDR3: CASRFRQGNQPQHF
DNA: TGTGCCAGCAGGTTTCGACAGGGCAATCAGCCCCAGCATTTT

V: TRBV11-2
size: .
J: TRBJ1-1
D: .
CDR3: CASSLVAARRGFTEAFF
DNA: TGTGCCAGCAGCTTAGTCGCGGCCCGAAGGGGGTTCACTGAAGCTTTCTTT

V: TRBV12-5
size: .
J: TRBJ1-5
D: TRBD1
CDR3: CASGLVLQGAPRGQPQHF
DNA: TGTGCTAGTGGTTTGGTACTACAGGGGGCGCCTAGGGGTCAGCCCCAGCATTTT

V: TRBV6-1
size: once
J: TRBJ1-2
D: TRBD1
CDR3: CASSGQGYGYTF
DNA: TGTGCCAGCAGTGGACAGGGATATGGCTACACCTTC

V: TRBV7-3
size: .
J: TRBJ2-1
D: .
CDR3: CASSFEGEQFF
DNA: TGTGCCAGCAGCTTTGAGGGTGAGCAGTTCTTC

V: TRBV6-1
size: .
J: TRBJ1-2
D: TRBD1
CDR3: CASKRDRGKDYGYTF
DNA: TGTGCCAGCAAACGGGACAGGGGGAAGGACTATGGCTACACCTTC

V: TRBV5-1
size: .
J: TRBJ2-1
D: TRBD1
CDR3: CASSFGTGANEQFF
DNA: TGCGCCAGCAGCTTCGGGACAGGGGCCAATGAGCAGTTCTTC

V: TRBV6-5
size: .
J: TRBJ2-7
D: .
CDR3: CASSPRLGVYEQYF
DNA: TGTGCCAGCAGCCCGCGATTGGGGGTCTACGAGCAGTACTTC

V: TRBV19
size: .
J: TRBJ1-1
D: .
CDR3: CASSIDPQMGTEAFF
DNA: TGTGCCAGTAGTATAGATCCACAGATGGGCACTGAAGCTTTCTTT

V: TRBV7-9
size: .
J: TRBJ2-7
D: TRBD1
CDR3: CASSRSGGVDEQYF
DNA: TGTGCCAGCAGCCGATCAGGGGGTGTGGACGAGCAGTACTTC

V: TRBV10-2
size: .
J: TRBJ2-3
D: TRBD2
CDR3: CASGGGRAGADTQYF
DNA: TGCGCCAGCGGAGGCGGGAGGGCCGGGGCAGATACGCAGTATTTT

V: TRBV7-3
size: once
J: TRBJ1-2
D: .
CDR3: CASSLNGGLVYGYTF
DNA: TGTGCCAGCAGCTTAAATGGGGGGCTAGTCTATGGCTACACCTTC

V: TRBV28
size: .
J: TRBJ2-1
D: TRBD2
CDR3: CASSLRASGRRDNEQFF
DNA: TGTGCCAGCAGTTTAAGGGCTAGCGGGAGGAGGGACAATGAGCAGTTCTTC

V: TRBV2
size: few
J: TRBJ2-7
D: .
CDR3: CASSGADRSYEQYF
DNA: TGTGCCAGCAGTGGGGCAGACAGATCCTACGAGCAGTACTTC

V: TRBV29-1
size: .
J: TRBJ2-5
D: .
CDR3: CSVGRRLGSGTQYF
DNA: TGCAGCGTTGGGAGGCGACTCGGCTCGGGGACCCAGTACTTC

V: TRBV19
size: .
J: TRBJ2-2
D: .
CDR3: CASSMGAGELFF
DNA: TGTGCCAGTAGTATGGGGGCCGGGGAGCTGTTTTTT